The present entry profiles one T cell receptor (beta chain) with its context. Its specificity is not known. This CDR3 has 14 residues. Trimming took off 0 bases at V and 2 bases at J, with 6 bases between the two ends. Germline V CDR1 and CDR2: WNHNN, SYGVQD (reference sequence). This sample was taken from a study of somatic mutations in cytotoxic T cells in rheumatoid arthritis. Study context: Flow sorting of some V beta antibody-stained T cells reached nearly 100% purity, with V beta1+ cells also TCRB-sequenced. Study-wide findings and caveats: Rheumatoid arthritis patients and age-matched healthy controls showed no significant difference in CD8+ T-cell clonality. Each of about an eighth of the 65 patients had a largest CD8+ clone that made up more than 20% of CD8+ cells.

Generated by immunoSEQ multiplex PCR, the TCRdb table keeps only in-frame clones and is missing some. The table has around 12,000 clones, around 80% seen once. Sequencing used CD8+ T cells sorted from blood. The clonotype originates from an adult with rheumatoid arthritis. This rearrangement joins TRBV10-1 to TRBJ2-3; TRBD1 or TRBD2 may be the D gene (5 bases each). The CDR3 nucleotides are TGCGCCAGCAGTGAGTCGGGGGTCACAGATACGCAGTATTTT. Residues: CASSESGVTDTQYF.